Sequencing of this T cell receptor (beta chain) was carried out in a study of T cell responses to AZD1222 COVID-19 vaccine. This clone was counted only a few times. The junction differs from germline at one of its ends, possibly a read error. The V gene's germline CDR1 is MNHNY and CDR2 SVGAGI (reference sequence). This CDR3 is built from 13 residues. Measured with immunoSEQ multiplex PCR; TCRdb has only the in-frame clones, and not every one. The sample has 150,000 to 250,000 clones, about nine tenths seen once. This chain links TRBV6-6 with TRBJ1-1, with D possibly being TRBD1 (6 bases). Material: peripheral blood, obtained 28 days after the second AZD1222 dose. This sequence was found in an adult who received the AZD1222 COVID-19 vaccine. The chain's CDR3 is CASTGQQNAEAFF. The CDR3 region has the DNA TGTGCCAGCACCGGACAGCAGAACGCTGAAGCTTTCTTT.